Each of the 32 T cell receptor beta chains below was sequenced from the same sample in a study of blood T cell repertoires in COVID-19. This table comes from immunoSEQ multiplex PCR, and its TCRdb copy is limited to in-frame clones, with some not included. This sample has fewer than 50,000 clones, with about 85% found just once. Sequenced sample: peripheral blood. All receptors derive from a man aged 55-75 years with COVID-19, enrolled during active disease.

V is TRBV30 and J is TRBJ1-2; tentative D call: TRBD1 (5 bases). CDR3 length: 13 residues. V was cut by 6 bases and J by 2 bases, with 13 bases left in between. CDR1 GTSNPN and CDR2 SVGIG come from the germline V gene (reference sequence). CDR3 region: CACKGLANYGYTF. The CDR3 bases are TGTGCCTGTAAGGGGTTGGCGAACTATGGCTACACCTTC.

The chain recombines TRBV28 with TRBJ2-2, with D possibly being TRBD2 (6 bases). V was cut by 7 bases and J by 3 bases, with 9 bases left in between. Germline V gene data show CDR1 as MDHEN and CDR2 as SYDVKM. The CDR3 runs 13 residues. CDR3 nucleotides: TGTGCCAGCAAACGGGACTACACCGGGGAGCTGTTTTTT. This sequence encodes CASKRDYTGELFF. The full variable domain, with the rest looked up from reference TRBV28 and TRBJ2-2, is DVKVTQSSRYLVKRTGEKVFLECVQDMDHENMFWYRQDPGLGLRLIYFSYDVKMKEKGDIPEGYSVSREKKERFSLILESASTNQTSMYLCASKRDYTGELFFGEGSRLTVL.

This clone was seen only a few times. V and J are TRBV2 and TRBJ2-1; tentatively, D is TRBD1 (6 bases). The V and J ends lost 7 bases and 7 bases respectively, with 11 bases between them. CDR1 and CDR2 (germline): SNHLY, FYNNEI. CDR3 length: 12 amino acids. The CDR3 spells CASNLRGNEQFF. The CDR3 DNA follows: TGTGCCAGCAATCTCAGGGGTAATGAGCAGTTCTTC. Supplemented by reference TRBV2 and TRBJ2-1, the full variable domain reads EPEVTQTPSHQVTQMGQEVILRCVPISNHLYFYWYRQILGQKVEFLVSFYNNEISEKSEIFDDQFSVERPDGSNFTLKIRSTKLEDSAMYFCASNLRGNEQFFGPGTRLTVL.

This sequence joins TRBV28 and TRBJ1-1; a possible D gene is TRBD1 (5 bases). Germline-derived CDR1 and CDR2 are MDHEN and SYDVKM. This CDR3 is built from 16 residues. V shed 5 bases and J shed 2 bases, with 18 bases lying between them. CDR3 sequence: CASSTGRQSVNTEAFF. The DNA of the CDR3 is TGTGCCAGCAGTACCGGCAGACAGTCAGTTAACACTGAAGCTTTCTTT.

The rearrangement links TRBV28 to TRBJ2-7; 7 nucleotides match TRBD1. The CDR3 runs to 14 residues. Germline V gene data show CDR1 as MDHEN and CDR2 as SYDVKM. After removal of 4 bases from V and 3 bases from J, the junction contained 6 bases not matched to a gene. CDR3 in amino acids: CASSSPGTVYEQYF. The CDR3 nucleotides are TGTGCCAGCAGTTCGCCTGGGACAGTCTACGAGCAGTACTTC.

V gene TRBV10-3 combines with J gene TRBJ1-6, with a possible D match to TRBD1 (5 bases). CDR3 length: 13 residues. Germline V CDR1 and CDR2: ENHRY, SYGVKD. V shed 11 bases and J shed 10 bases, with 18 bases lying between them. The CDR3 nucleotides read TGTGCCCCAGCAGGCACGGACAACTCACCCCTCCACTTT. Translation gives CAPAGTDNSPLHF.

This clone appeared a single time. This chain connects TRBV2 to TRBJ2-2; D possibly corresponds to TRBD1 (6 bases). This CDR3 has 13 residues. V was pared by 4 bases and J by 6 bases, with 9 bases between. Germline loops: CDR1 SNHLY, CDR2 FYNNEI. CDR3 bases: TGTGCCAGCAGTGGGACAGTTGCCGGGGAGCTGTTTTTT. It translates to CASSGTVAGELFF.

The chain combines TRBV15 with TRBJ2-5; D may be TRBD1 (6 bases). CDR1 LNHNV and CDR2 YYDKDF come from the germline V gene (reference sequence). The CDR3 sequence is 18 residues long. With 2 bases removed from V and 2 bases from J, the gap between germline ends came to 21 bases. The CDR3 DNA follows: TGTGCCACCAGCAGAAAGCTTTTTTCGCAGGGGCAACAAGAGACCCAGTACTTC. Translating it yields CATSRKLFSQGQQETQYF.

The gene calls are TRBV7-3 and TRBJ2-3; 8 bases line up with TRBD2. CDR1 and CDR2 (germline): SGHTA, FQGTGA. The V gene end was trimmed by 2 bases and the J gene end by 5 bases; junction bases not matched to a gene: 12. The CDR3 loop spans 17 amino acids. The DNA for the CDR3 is TGTGCCAGCAGCTTATTGTTCGAGCGGGAGCAAGGAGATACGCAGTATTTT. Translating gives CASSLLFEREQGDTQYF.

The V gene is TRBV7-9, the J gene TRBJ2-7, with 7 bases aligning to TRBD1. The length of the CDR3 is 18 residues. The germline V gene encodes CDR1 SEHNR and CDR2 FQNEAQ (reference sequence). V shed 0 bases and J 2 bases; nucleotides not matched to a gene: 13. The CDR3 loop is CASSLAQGQPISAYEQYF. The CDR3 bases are TGTGCCAGCAGCTTAGCTCAGGGACAGCCCATCTCAGCCTACGAGCAGTACTTC.

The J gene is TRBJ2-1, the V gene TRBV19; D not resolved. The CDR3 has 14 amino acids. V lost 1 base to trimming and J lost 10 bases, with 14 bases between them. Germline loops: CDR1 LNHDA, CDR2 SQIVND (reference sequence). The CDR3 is CASSIVGFAGEQFF. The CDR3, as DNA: TGTGCCAGTAGTATAGTCGGGTTCGCCGGGGAGCAGTTCTTC.

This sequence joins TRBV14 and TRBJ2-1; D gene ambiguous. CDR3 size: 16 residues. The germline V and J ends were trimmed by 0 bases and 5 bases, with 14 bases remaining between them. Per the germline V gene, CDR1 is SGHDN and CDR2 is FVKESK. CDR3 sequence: CASSQDNKRFDNEQFF. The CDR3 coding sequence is TGTGCCAGCAGCCAAGATAACAAGCGATTCGACAATGAGCAGTTCTTC. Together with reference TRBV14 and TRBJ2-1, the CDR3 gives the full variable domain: EAGVTQFPSHSVIEKGQTVTLRCDPISGHDNLYWYRRVMGKEIKFLLHFVKESKQDESGMPNNRFLAERTGGTYSTLKVQPAELEDSGVYFCASSQDNKRFDNEQFFGPGTRLTVL.

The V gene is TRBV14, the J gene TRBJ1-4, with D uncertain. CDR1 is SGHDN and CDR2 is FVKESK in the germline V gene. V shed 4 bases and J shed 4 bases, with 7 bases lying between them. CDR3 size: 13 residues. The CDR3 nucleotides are TGTGCCAGCAGCCGCGGAATTAATGAAAAACTGTTTTTT. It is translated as CASSRGINEKLFF.

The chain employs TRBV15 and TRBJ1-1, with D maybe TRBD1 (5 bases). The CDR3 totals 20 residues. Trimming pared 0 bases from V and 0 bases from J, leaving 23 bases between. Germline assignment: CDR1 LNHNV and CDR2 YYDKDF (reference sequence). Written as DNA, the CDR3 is TGTGCCACCAGCAGAGATCGGCGATCGGCAGGGAACTACATGAACACTGAAGCTTTCTTT. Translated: CATSRDRRSAGNYMNTEAFF.

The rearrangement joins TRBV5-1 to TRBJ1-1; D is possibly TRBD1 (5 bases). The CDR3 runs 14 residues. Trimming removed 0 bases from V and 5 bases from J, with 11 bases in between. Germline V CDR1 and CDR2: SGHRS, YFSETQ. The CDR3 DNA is TGCGCCAGCAGCTTGGTGGGACTCGAAACTGAAGCTTTCTTT. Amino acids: CASSLVGLETEAFF.

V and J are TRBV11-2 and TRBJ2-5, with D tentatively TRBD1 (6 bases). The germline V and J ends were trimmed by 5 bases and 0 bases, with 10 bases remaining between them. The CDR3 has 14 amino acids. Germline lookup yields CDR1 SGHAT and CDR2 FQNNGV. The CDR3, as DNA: TGTGCCAGCAGCCTGGACAGTTACCAAGAGACCCAGTACTTC. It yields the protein CASSLDSYQETQYF.

The CDR3 DNA follows: TGCAGCGTTAGACAGGGGGCATCGGAGACCCAGTACTTC. This encodes CSVRQGASETQYF. The V and J genes are TRBV29-1 and TRBJ2-5; 10 bases align to TRBD1. Per the germline V gene, CDR1 is SQVTM and CDR2 is ANQGSEA. Germline trimming cut 5 bases from V and 5 bases from J; bases unmatched to any gene: 5. The CDR3 sequence is 13 residues long.

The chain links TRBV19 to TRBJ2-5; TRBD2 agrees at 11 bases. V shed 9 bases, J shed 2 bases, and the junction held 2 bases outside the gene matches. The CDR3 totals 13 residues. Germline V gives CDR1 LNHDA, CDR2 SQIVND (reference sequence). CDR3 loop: CASGTSGQETQYF. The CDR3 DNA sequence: TGTGCCAGCGGGACTAGCGGTCAAGAGACCCAGTACTTC. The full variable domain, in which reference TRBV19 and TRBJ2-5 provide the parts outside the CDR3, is DGGITQSPKYLFRKEGQNVTLSCEQNLNHDAMYWYRQDPGQGLRLIYYSQIVNDFQKGDIAEGYSVSREKKESFPLTVTSAQKNPTAFYLCASGTSGQETQYFGPGTRLLVL.

The CDR3 protein is CATRDRDLTNEKLFF. The DNA for the CDR3 is TGTGCCACCCGGGACAGGGATCTGACTAATGAAAAACTGTTTTTT. J is TRBJ1-4 and V is TRBV2, with TRBD1 matching 9 bases. Trimming removed 10 bases from V and 2 bases from J; junction bases left unmatched: 8. Germline values: CDR1 SNHLY, CDR2 FYNNEI. The CDR3 sequence is 15 residues long.

CDR3 nucleotides: TGTGCCAGTAGCCCGGGAGGGGCTGAAGCTTTCTTT. Protein product: CASSPGGAEAFF. V usage is TRBV19 and J usage is TRBJ1-1; a weak D match, TRBD1 (5 bases). The CDR3 runs 12 residues. The germline CDR1 and CDR2 sequences are LNHDA and SQIVND (reference sequence). V was cut by 6 bases and J by 6 bases, with 11 bases left in between.

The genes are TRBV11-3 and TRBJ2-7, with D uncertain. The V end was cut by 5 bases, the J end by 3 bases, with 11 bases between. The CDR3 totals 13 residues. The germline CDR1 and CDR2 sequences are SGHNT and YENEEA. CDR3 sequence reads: CASSRTAYYEQYF. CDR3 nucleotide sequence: TGTGCCAGCAGCCGAACAGCCTACTACGAGCAGTACTTC. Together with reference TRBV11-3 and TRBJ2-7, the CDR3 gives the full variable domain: EAGVVQSPRYKIIEKKQPVAFWCNPISGHNTLYWYLQNLGQGPELLIRYENEEAVDDSQLPKDRFSAERLKGVDSTLKIQPAELGDSAVYLCASSRTAYYEQYFGPGTRLTVT.

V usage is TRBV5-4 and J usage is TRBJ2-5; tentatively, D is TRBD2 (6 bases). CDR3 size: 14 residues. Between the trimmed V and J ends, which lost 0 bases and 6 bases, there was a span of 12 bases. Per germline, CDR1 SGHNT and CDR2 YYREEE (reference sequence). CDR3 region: CASSLGGTWKTQYF. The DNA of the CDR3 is TGTGCCAGCAGCTTGGGTGGGACTTGGAAGACCCAGTACTTC.

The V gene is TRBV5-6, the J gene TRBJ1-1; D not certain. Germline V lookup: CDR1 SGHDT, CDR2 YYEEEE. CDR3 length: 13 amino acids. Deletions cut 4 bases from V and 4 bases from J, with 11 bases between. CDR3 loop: CASSPGLGTEAFF. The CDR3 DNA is TGTGCCAGCAGCCCCGGGTTGGGCACTGAAGCTTTCTTT.

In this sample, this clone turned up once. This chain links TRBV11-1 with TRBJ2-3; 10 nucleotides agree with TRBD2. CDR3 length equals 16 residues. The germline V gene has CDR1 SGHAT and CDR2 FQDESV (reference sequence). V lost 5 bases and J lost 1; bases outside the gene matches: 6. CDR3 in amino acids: CASSPTSGIGTDTQYF. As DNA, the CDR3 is TGTGCCAGCAGCCCTACTAGCGGGATCGGCACAGATACGCAGTATTTT.

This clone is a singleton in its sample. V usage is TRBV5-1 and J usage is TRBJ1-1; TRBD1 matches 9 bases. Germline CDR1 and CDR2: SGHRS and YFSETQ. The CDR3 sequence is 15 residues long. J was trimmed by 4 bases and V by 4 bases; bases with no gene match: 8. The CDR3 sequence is CASSESTGQGTEAFF. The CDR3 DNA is TGCGCCAGCAGCGAGTCAACGGGACAGGGCACTGAAGCTTTCTTT.

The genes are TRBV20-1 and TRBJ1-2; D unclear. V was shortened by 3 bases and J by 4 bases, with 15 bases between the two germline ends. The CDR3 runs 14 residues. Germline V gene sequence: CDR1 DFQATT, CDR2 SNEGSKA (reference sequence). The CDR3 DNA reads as TGCAGTGCTAGTAGAGGCCTTGAGGTCTATGGCTACACCTTC. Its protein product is CSASRGLEVYGYTF.

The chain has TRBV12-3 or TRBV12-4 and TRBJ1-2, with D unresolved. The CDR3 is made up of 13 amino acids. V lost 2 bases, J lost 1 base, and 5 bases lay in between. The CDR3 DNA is TGTGCCAGCAGTTTAATCAGTAACTATGGCTACACCTTC. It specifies CASSLISNYGYTF.

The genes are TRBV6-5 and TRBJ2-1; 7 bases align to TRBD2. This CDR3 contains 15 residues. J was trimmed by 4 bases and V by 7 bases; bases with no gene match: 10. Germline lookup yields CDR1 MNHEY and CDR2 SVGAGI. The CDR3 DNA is TGTGCCAGCACCGACGGGGGGAGCCTATACAATGAGCAGTTCTTC. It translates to CASTDGGSLYNEQFF.

Written as DNA, the CDR3 is TGTGCCTGGAGTGTAGCGGGAGCTACAGATACGCAGTATTTT. Protein sequence: CAWSVAGATDTQYF. The chain is built from TRBV30 and TRBJ2-3; 8 bases fit TRBD2. Unmatched junction bases numbered 2, after V lost 0 bases and J lost 3 bases. Germline V gene lookup returns CDR1 GTSNPN and CDR2 SVGIG (reference sequence). The CDR3 is made up of 14 amino acids.

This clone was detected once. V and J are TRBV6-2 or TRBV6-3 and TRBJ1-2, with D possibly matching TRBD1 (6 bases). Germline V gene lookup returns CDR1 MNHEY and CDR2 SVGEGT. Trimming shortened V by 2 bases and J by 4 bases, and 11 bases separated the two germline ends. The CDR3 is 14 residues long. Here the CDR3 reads CASSYRGAGYGYTF. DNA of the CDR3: TGTGCCAGCAGTTACCGGGGGGCAGGCTATGGCTACACCTTC.

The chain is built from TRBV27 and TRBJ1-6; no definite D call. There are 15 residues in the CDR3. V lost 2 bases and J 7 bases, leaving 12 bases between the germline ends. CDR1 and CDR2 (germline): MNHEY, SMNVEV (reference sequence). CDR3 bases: TGTGCCAGCAGTTTAGATGAGGGAAGGAATTCACCCCTCCACTTT. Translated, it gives CASSLDEGRNSPLHF.

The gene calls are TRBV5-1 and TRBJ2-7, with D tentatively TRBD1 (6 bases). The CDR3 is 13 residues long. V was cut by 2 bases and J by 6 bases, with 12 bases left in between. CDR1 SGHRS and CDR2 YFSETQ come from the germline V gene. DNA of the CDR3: TGCGCCAGCAGCTTCGAAGGGGGTGTCGAGCAGTACTTC. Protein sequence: CASSFEGGVEQYF.